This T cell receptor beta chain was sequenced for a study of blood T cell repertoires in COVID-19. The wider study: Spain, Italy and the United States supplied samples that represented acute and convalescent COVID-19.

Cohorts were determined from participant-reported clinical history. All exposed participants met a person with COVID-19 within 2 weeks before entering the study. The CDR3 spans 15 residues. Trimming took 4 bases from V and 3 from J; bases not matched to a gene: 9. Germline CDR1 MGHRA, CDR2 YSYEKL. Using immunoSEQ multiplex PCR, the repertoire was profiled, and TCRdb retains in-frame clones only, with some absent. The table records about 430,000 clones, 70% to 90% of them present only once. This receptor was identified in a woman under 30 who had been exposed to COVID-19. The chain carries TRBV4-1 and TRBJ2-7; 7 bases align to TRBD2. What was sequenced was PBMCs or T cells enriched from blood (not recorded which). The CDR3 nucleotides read TGCGCCAGCAGCCCGGTGGGGGGGGGAATCTACGAGCAGTACTTC. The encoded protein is CASSPVGGGIYEQYF.